This is a list of T cell receptor beta chains from one sample in a study of CXCR3-negative and CXCR3-positive naive CD8 T cells. TCRdb re-called the 5' RACE reads; one entry per CDR3 protein, DNA not given. Here the sample table reports about 60,000 distinct CDR3 sequences. The sequenced material came from naive CXCR3+ CD8+ T cells from blood. These receptors were collected from a human donor in good health. Some clones in this sample may be carry-over from other donors' samples. Each CDR3 is given with its conserved first and last residue. Fields, in order: V gene, J gene, CDR3 protein.

V: TRBV28; J: TRBJ1-1; CDR3: CASSLAAGGGTEAFF
V: TRBV3-1; J: TRBJ2-1; CDR3: CASRRTGAKYNEQFF
V: TRBV9; J: TRBJ2-7; CDR3: CASSVDGTGGRYEQYF
V: TRBV6-5; J: TRBJ1-2; CDR3: CASSYLGGFYGYTF
V: TRBV9; J: TRBJ2-3; CDR3: CASGGTSGSTDTQYF
V: TRBV7-9; J: TRBJ2-1; CDR3: CASSPRQGGNEQFF
V: TRBV20-1; J: TRBJ2-1; CDR3: CSASSSVGGPDYNEQFF
V: TRBV5-1; J: TRBJ2-7; CDR3: CASSLAEVRDAFYEQYF
V: TRBV6-6; J: TRBJ2-3; CDR3: CASSLSGQDTQYF
V: TRBV7-9; J: TRBJ1-4; CDR3: CASSSPGQGTIGVEKLFF
V: TRBV9; J: TRBJ2-4; CDR3: CASSEQEMDKNIQYF
V: TRBV9; J: TRBJ2-3; CDR3: CASSVGGTGGASTDTQYF
V: TRBV7-9; J: TRBJ1-2; CDR3: CASSLGQGAYGYTF
V: TRBV28; J: TRBJ2-1; CDR3: CASIENLQGYNEQFF
V: TRBV6-2/TRBV6-3; J: TRBJ1-1; CDR3: CASSRYRDTNPTEAFF
V: TRBV5-1; J: TRBJ1-1; CDR3: CASSLVPTGEGGPEAFF
V: TRBV29-1; J: TRBJ2-1; CDR3: CSAGTSGPNEQFF
V: TRBV28; J: TRBJ2-2; CDR3: CASSFLDHAGTGELFF
V: TRBV14; J: TRBJ1-2; CDR3: CASSRDRPNYGYTF
V: TRBV7-9; J: TRBJ1-1; CDR3: CASSLALQGPWDTEAFF
V: TRBV12-3/TRBV12-4; J: TRBJ2-7; CDR3: CASRGTDEQYF
V: TRBV5-5; J: TRBJ2-1; CDR3: CASSLDWVGGDEQFF
V: TRBV13; J: TRBJ1-1; CDR3: CASSFQLYTEAFF
V: TRBV27; J: TRBJ2-7; CDR3: CASSLSGFYEQYF
V: TRBV29-1; J: TRBJ1-2; CDR3: CSVDRSSTYGYTF
V: TRBV29-1; J: TRBJ2-3; CDR3: CSVVWYGGNTDTQYF
V: TRBV7-9; J: TRBJ2-7; CDR3: CASSPRDRGSYEQYF
V: TRBV9; J: TRBJ2-7; CDR3: CASSPRLGGQYEQYF
V: TRBV7-6; J: TRBJ2-2; CDR3: CASSYLEGPGELFF
V: TRBV29-1; J: TRBJ1-1; CDR3: CSVETENTEAFF
V: TRBV29-1; J: TRBJ2-3; CDR3: CSVRLAESTDTQYF
V: TRBV19; J: TRBJ2-7; CDR3: CASSIFGTAYEQYF
V: TRBV7-2; J: TRBJ2-7; CDR3: CASSLEGPFEQYF
V: TRBV12-3/TRBV12-4; J: TRBJ1-2; CDR3: CASINPARTEGRGYTF
V: TRBV7-2; J: TRBJ2-3; CDR3: CASSLLEGTDTQYF
V: TRBV11-3; J: TRBJ2-3; CDR3: CASSPADGAGHTDTQYF
V: TRBV5-6; J: TRBJ2-1; CDR3: CASSPGLAGVSSYNEQFF
V: TRBV3-1; J: TRBJ1-1; CDR3: CASSQAGQGHAEAFF
V: TRBV10-3; J: TRBJ1-1; CDR3: CAISEAHTNTEAFF
V: TRBV29-1; J: TRBJ1-1; CDR3: CSVPSGGEAEAFF
V: TRBV12-3/TRBV12-4; J: TRBJ2-1; CDR3: CASSLRQALGNEQFF
V: TRBV15; J: TRBJ1-2; CDR3: CATSRDEGYDYGYTF
V: TRBV2; J: TRBJ2-3; CDR3: CASSPMGAGTDTQYF
V: TRBV6-5; J: TRBJ1-3; CDR3: CASSYQGSGNTIYF
V: TRBV28; J: TRBJ2-1; CDR3: CASSSTGISYNVQFF
V: TRBV29-1; J: TRBJ1-4; CDR3: CSVEQGVSEKLFF
V: TRBV11-3; J: TRBJ1-1; CDR3: CASSLRGGDTEAFF
V: TRBV7-3; J: TRBJ2-1; CDR3: CASSPSSYNEQFF
V: TRBV7-2; J: TRBJ2-1; CDR3: CASSLNYQSYNEQFF
V: TRBV29-1; J: TRBJ1-3; CDR3: CSVELAASGNTIYF